The 30 T cell receptor beta chains presented below share a single source sample, sequenced in a study of T cells expressing NK-cell markers. Reanalyzing the 5' RACE reads, TCRdb keeps one entry per CDR3 protein, without DNA. The sample table sets out fewer than 200,000 distinct CDR3 sequences. The sequenced sample was blood T cells: a sorted CD56 or NKG2C T cell subset, CD4+ or CD8+ T cells, or bulk PBMC T cells (not recorded which). Receptors were obtained from a woman aged 18 to 75 in good health.

The chain has TRBV9 and TRBJ1-3; TCRdb outputs TRBD1, but without DNA this stays unchecked. Germline CDR1 reads SGDLS; CDR2 reads YYNGEE. The CDR3 totals 15 residues. CDR3 residues: CASSVKGQLGNTIYF.

The chain couples TRBV18 to TRBJ2-1; TCRdb's D gene call, TRBD2, goes unchecked for lack of DNA. The germline CDR1 and CDR2 sequences are KGHSH and LQKENI. This CDR3 comprises 15 residues. The CDR3 loop is CASSPERGAYNEQFF.

The rearrangement links TRBV4-1 to TRBJ1-2; TCRdb calls TRBD1, which cannot be checked without DNA. The CDR3 runs 15 residues. Germline CDR1 MGHRA, CDR2 YSYEKL. CDR3: CASSQGRDRDYGYTF.

The chain has TRBV18 and TRBJ1-5; the D call of TRBD1 rests on TCRdb alone, since no DNA is present to check it. Per the germline V gene, CDR1 is KGHSH and CDR2 is LQKENI. The CDR3 covers 16 residues. The chain's CDR3 is CASSLFAGDSNQPQHF.

V usage is TRBV5-1 and J usage is TRBJ1-5; lacking DNA, the TRBD1 call made by TCRdb goes unchecked. The CDR3 is 15 amino acids. Per germline, CDR1 SGHRS and CDR2 YFSETQ. This chain's CDR3 is CASSFRGTYNQPQHF.

V gene TRBV27 combines with J gene TRBJ2-7; TCRdb's D gene call, TRBD1, goes unchecked for lack of DNA. Germline V lookup: CDR1 MNHEY, CDR2 SMNVEV (reference sequence). This CDR3 has 12 amino acids. The CDR3: CASKAAGGISYF.

The genes are TRBV7-7 and TRBJ2-2; TCRdb gives TRBD1 as the D gene, but with no DNA this cannot be confirmed. The germline gives CDR1 SSHAT, CDR2 FNYEAQ (reference sequence). The CDR3 is made up of 14 amino acids. The CDR3 protein is CASRGQVNTGELFF.

The CDR3 is CASSTRDKQVYGYTF. This sequence joins TRBV28 and TRBJ1-2. Germline assignment: CDR1 MDHEN and CDR2 SYDVKM. The CDR3 is 15 amino acids.

The rearrangement links TRBV5-5 to TRBJ1-1; TCRdb gives TRBD1 as the D gene, but with no DNA this cannot be confirmed. The CDR3 covers 12 residues. Germline values: CDR1 SGHKS, CDR2 YYEKEE (reference sequence). Here the CDR3 reads CASSSPPTEAFF.

V and J are TRBV7-2 and TRBJ2-7; the D gene TCRdb calls, TRBD2, cannot be checked with no DNA. CDR3 length equals 15 residues. Germline assignment: CDR1 SGHTA and CDR2 FQGNSA. The CDR3 sequence is CASSTTSGRSYEQYF.

The chain uses TRBV9 and TRBJ2-3; TCRdb's D gene call, TRBD2, goes unchecked for lack of DNA. The length of the CDR3 is 17 residues. CDR1 SGDLS and CDR2 YYNGEE come from the germline V gene. The CDR3 is CASSVRSSGGGTDTQYF.

The V and J genes are TRBV24-1 and TRBJ1-5; TCRdb proposes TRBD1, but this gene call is untestable without DNA. This CDR3 contains 15 residues. Per germline, CDR1 KGHDR and CDR2 SFDVKD. CDR3 sequence reads: CATSDSDRDNQPQHF.

The rearrangement links TRBV3-1 to TRBJ1-1; the D call from TCRdb, TRBD1, cannot be confirmed without DNA. Germline V gene data show CDR1 as LGHDT and CDR2 as YNNKEL (reference sequence). There are 13 residues in the CDR3. CDR3 amino acids: CASSQELGVEAFF.

The chain is built from TRBV2 and TRBJ1-1; TCRdb's D call of TRBD1 is untestable without DNA. CDR1 is SNHLY, CDR2 FYNNEI, per germline. This CDR3 has 13 amino acids. CDR3 residues: CASSADSNTEAFF.

The rearrangement links TRBV28 to TRBJ2-1; lacking DNA, the TRBD1 call made by TCRdb goes unchecked. This CDR3 spans 15 amino acids. In germline, CDR1 is MDHEN, CDR2 SYDVKM. CDR3 in amino acids: CASSFQQGTHNEQFF. Full variable domain (rest looked up from reference TRBV28 and TRBJ2-1): DVKVTQSSRYLVKRTGEKVFLECVQDMDHENMFWYRQDPGLGLRLIYFSYDVKMKEKGDIPEGYSVSREKKERFSLILESASTNQTSMYLCASSFQQGTHNEQFFGPGTRLTVL.

This chain uses TRBV29-1 with TRBJ1-1; TCRdb picks TRBD1, but there is no DNA to check that call. The CDR3 length is 15 residues. Germline lookup yields CDR1 SQVTM and CDR2 ANQGSEA. CDR3 loop: CSVKGTGDRGTEAFF.

This chain links TRBV7-3 with TRBJ2-1; the TCRdb D gene call, TRBD2, has no DNA to confirm it. Per germline, CDR1 SGHTA and CDR2 FQGTGA. This CDR3 spans 18 amino acids. This chain's CDR3 is CASSRSGVAGGTYNEQFF.

The chain couples TRBV4-1 to TRBJ2-7; TCRdb returns TRBD2, unconfirmable since there is no DNA. Germline V gene lookup returns CDR1 MGHRA and CDR2 YSYEKL. The CDR3 spans 17 residues. The CDR3 loop is CASSQGENAGLAYEQYF.

This chain joins TRBV3-1 and TRBJ2-7; without DNA, the TCRdb call of TRBD1 cannot be checked. The CDR3 runs 14 residues. Looked up from germline, CDR1 is LGHDT and CDR2 is YNNKEL (reference sequence). This CDR3 reads CASSQDTGGYEQYF.

The chain couples TRBV27 to TRBJ1-1; TCRdb outputs TRBD1, but without DNA this stays unchecked. The germline V gene has CDR1 MNHEY and CDR2 SMNVEV (reference sequence). The CDR3 totals 15 residues. CDR3 sequence: CASSLFDSLNTEAFF.

This chain uses TRBV19 with TRBJ1-1; TCRdb calls TRBD1, which cannot be checked without DNA. The CDR3 is made up of 13 amino acids. Germline V gene lookup returns CDR1 LNHDA and CDR2 SQIVND (reference sequence). The CDR3 here is CASSIERGTEAFF.

The CDR3 loop reads CASSPGQGETQYF. This sequence joins TRBV5-1 and TRBJ2-5; with no DNA, the TCRdb D assignment of TRBD1 cannot be verified. Germline assignment: CDR1 SGHRS and CDR2 YFSETQ. The CDR3 length is 13 residues.

The CDR3 region is CASSAGPNSNQPQHF. The chain carries TRBV5-6 and TRBJ1-5. The CDR3 is 15 residues long. Germline CDR1 and CDR2: SGHDT and YYEEEE.

The chain is built from TRBV20-1 and TRBJ1-1; TCRdb indicates TRBD1, and absent DNA this call remains unverified. The germline V gene has CDR1 DFQATT and CDR2 SNEGSKA (reference sequence). The CDR3 has 15 residues. The CDR3 sequence is CSASPGQKMNTEAFF.

This rearrangement joins TRBV12-3 or TRBV12-4 to TRBJ2-6; the D gene TCRdb calls, TRBD2, cannot be checked with no DNA. The CDR3 sequence is 19 residues long. The CDR3 sequence: CASSSGSSGWVSGANVLTF.

The rearrangement joins TRBV6-1 to TRBJ1-1; TCRdb designates TRBD1, a call that cannot be tested without DNA. Germline CDR1 reads MNHNS; CDR2 reads SASEGT. The CDR3 is made up of 12 amino acids. CDR3 amino acids: CASAREGTEAFF.

This sequence joins TRBV28 and TRBJ2-1. Per germline, CDR1 MDHEN and CDR2 SYDVKM. The CDR3 is 12 residues long. The CDR3 here is CASRDGYNEQFF.

This chain connects TRBV4-1 to TRBJ1-5. The germline V gene encodes CDR1 MGHRA and CDR2 YSYEKL. This CDR3 is 15 amino acids long. Here the CDR3 reads CASSQDEVNNQPQHF.

The V gene is TRBV5-1, the J gene TRBJ2-3; the D call from TCRdb, TRBD1, cannot be confirmed without DNA. The CDR3 is made up of 15 amino acids. Looked up from germline, CDR1 is SGHRS and CDR2 is YFSETQ. The CDR3 protein is CASSSQGISTDTQYF.

The rearrangement uses TRBV11-3 and TRBJ1-2. The germline gives CDR1 SGHNT, CDR2 YENEEA. The CDR3 totals 13 residues. The CDR3 loop is CASSLVAGDGYTF.